These T cell receptor beta chains were read from a single sample in a study of T-cell memory formation after mild COVID-19. TCRdb re-called the 5' RACE reads through MiXCR, storing one row per CDR3 protein. The sample carries 530,000 or so distinct CDR3 sequences, around 16% recorded once. Sequences were obtained from PBMCs or a T cell subset sorted from them (not recorded which). The receptors were gathered from an adult woman who had mild COVID-19 (a few samples of this study predate the infection). Cell type and time point are not known. Both conserved end residues are part of each CDR3. A D gene is named only where the DNA matches it firmly. Where a row states a size, it is once, few, many or the class of an expanded clone; other rows omit it.

v_gene	d_gene	j_gene	abundance	CDR3nt	CDR3aa
TRBV2	NA	TRBJ2-6	NA	TGTGCCAGCAGAGTCAGGGTTATGGCTGGGGCCAACGTCCTGACTTTC	CASRVRVMAGANVLTF
TRBV20-1	NA	TRBJ2-1	few	TGCAGTGCTAGAGATGACAGTTACAATGAGCAGTTCTTC	CSARDDSYNEQFF
TRBV5-1	TRBD1	TRBJ2-7	NA	TGCGCCAGCAGCTCTGGACAGGGGGCGTCTACCCACGAGCAGTACTTC	CASSSGQGASTHEQYF
TRBV12-3/TRBV12-4	NA	TRBJ2-7	many	TGTGCCAGCAGTTTCGGCAGGGCCTACGAGCAGTACTTC	CASSFGRAYEQYF
TRBV29-1	NA	TRBJ1-2	NA	TGCAGCGTTGAGGTTCAGGTTTATGGCTACACCTTC	CSVEVQVYGYTF
TRBV29-1	NA	TRBJ2-7	NA	TGCAGCGTTGAAACGAGTGACCCGCTGACGCAGCAGTACTTC	CSVETSDPLTQQYF
TRBV19	TRBD1	TRBJ2-7	NA	TGTGCCAGTAGTCCCTGGACAGGGAAAACCTACGAGCAGTACTTC	CASSPWTGKTYEQYF
TRBV30	NA	TRBJ1-1	few	TGTGCCTGGAGTGTAGGTTACACCATCAACCCCAGAGCTTTCTTT	CAWSVGYTINPRAFF
TRBV24-1	NA	TRBJ2-7	few	TGTGCCACCAGTGATTTTGAGGACAGCCCTTACGAGCAGTACTTC	CATSDFEDSPYEQYF
TRBV6-2/TRBV6-3	NA	TRBJ1-1	NA	TGTGCCAGCAGTTCCGTCGACCGACACAGGGCAGCTGAAGCTTTCTTT	CASSSVDRHRAAEAFF
TRBV5-1	TRBD1	TRBJ2-5	NA	TGCGCCAGCAGCCCTACCGGGACAGGTTTCCAAGAGACCCAGTACTTC	CASSPTGTGFQETQYF
TRBV7-6	NA	TRBJ1-1	NA	TGTGCCAGCAGCTTATCCCAGGGTACGAACACTGAAGCTTTCTTT	CASSLSQGTNTEAFF
TRBV7-2	NA	TRBJ2-7	NA	TGTGCCAGCAGCTTAGATGTCAGGGGGAGGGACGAGCAGTACTTC	CASSLDVRGRDEQYF
TRBV6-4	TRBD2	TRBJ2-1	many	TGTGCCAGCAGTGGCCAAACTAGCGGGAACAATGAGCAGTTCTTC	CASSGQTSGNNEQFF
TRBV18	TRBD2	TRBJ2-3	many	TGCGCCAGCAGCCCCGGGGGGACAGATACGCAGTATTTT	CASSPGGTDTQYF
TRBV29-1	NA	TRBJ2-1	many	TGCAGTGCTTGCGAAAGCTCCTACAATGAGCAGTTCTTC	CSACESSYNEQFF
TRBV30	NA	TRBJ1-2	NA	TGTGCCTGCCGCTACCTCCAACAGGGAAGGTATGGCTACACCTTC	CACRYLQQGRYGYTF
TRBV11-3	TRBD2	TRBJ2-3	few	TGTGCCAGCTCATCTGGAGCGGGAGCAAGGGATACGCAGTATTTT	CASSSGAGARDTQYF
TRBV4-3	TRBD1	TRBJ2-3	few	TGCGCCAGCACCTGGGACAGGGGGAGCACAGATACGCAGTATTTT	CASTWDRGSTDTQYF
TRBV4-1	TRBD2	TRBJ2-5	few	TGCGCCAGCAGCCAAGATCCGCTAGCGGGGGTCCAAGAGACCCAGTACTTC	CASSQDPLAGVQETQYF
TRBV4-1	TRBD1	TRBJ2-7	NA	TGCGCCAGCAGCCTCGGGACAGAGGCATCCTACGAGCAGTACTTC	CASSLGTEASYEQYF
TRBV5-1	TRBD1	TRBJ2-3	NA	TGCGCCAGCAGCTTGGGTGGGACAGGGAACACAGATACGCAGTATTTT	CASSLGGTGNTDTQYF
TRBV19	TRBD2	TRBJ2-2	NA	TGTGCCAGTAGTATCGGACTAGCGGGAGGCCAGTTTAACACCGGGGAGCTGTTTTTT	CASSIGLAGGQFNTGELFF
TRBV29-1	NA	TRBJ2-5	NA	TGCAGCTCCCGTCTGACACCCAGACAAGAGACCCAGTACTTC	CSSRLTPRQETQYF
TRBV24-1	NA	TRBJ2-3	NA	TGTGCCACCAGTGACCCGGGACTGTTCACAGATACGCAGTATTTT	CATSDPGLFTDTQYF
TRBV9	TRBD2	TRBJ2-7	NA	TGTGCCAGCAGCGTAGATGGCGGGAGCTCCTACGAGCAGTACTTC	CASSVDGGSSYEQYF
TRBV7-8	TRBD2	TRBJ2-4	NA	TGTGCCAGCAGCCCCCCGGGGGGGCAGGAAAACATTCAGTACTTC	CASSPPGGQENIQYF